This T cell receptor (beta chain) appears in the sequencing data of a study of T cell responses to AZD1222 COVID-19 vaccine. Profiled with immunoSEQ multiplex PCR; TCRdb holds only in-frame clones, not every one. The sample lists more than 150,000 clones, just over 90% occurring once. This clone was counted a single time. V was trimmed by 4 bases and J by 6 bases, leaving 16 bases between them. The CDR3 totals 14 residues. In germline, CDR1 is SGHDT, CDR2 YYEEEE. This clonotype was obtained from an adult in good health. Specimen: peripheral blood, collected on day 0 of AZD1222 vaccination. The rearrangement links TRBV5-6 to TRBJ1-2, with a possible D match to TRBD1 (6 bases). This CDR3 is CASSGGTSDHGYTF. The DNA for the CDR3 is TGTGCCAGCAGCGGGGGGACATCGGATCATGGCTACACCTTC.